Each of the 28 T cell receptor beta chains below was sequenced from the same sample in a study of T-cell memory formation after mild COVID-19. TCRdb processed the 5' RACE reads anew with MiXCR; each CDR3 protein has one entry. The sample shows around 50,000 distinct CDR3 sequences, 10% to 15% of them seen only once. Sequencing was carried out using PBMCs or a T cell subset sorted from them (not recorded which). The receptor source for this set is a young man who had mild COVID-19 (a few samples of this study predate the infection). Cell type and time point are not known.

The chain uses TRBV25-1 and TRBJ1-2; no definite D call. CDR3 length: 11 amino acids. Trimming removed 3 bases from V and 13 bases from J, with 12 bases in between. CDR1 is MGHDK, CDR2 SYGVNS, per germline. The CDR3 DNA reads TGTGCCAGCAGTGATCACGGAGTTGGCACCTTC. Its protein is CASSDHGVGTF.

This clonotype occurred a few times. The CDR3 reads CASSSVRREGGELFF. CDR3 DNA: TGCGCCAGCAGCTCCGTCAGGAGGGAGGGCGGGGAGCTGTTTTTT. The rearrangement links TRBV5-1 to TRBJ2-2; 7 bases map to TRBD2. From germline, CDR1 is SGHRS and CDR2 YFSETQ. V was pared by 3 bases and J by 7 bases, with 9 bases of the junction left unmatched. CDR3 length: 15 residues. Together with reference TRBV5-1 and TRBJ2-2, the CDR3 gives the full variable domain: KAGVTQTPRYLIKTRGQQVTLSCSPISGHRSVSWYQQTPGQGLQFLFEYFSETQRNKGNFPGRFSGRQFSNSRSEMNVSTLELGDSALYLCASSSVRREGGELFFGEGSRLTVL.

The J gene is TRBJ2-1, the V gene TRBV12-3 or TRBV12-4; 8 positions agree with TRBD1. V gave up 6 bases and J gave up 7 bases; unmatched junction bases: 8. CDR3 length: 14 amino acids. Written as DNA, the CDR3 is TGTGCCAGCAGGACAGACAGGGGATGGAATGAGCAGTTCTTC. Translation: CASRTDRGWNEQFF.

The rearrangement links TRBV5-1 to TRBJ2-2; tentatively, D is TRBD2 (5 bases). V lost 7 bases and J 0 bases, leaving 13 bases between the germline ends. This CDR3 comprises 15 residues. Germline V gives CDR1 SGHRS, CDR2 YFSETQ. CDR3 nucleotides: TGCGCCAGCTCCTGGGGAGCCGCGAACACCGGGGAGCTGTTTTTT. Protein sequence: CASSWGAANTGELFF.

This clonotype has more than one count but fewer than ten. The chain joins TRBV7-2 to TRBJ2-2; TRBD1 matches at 10 bases. The CDR3 contains 15 residues. The J segment lost 5 bases and the V segment lost 9 bases, leaving 9 bases of the junction unmatched. Germline V gene lookup returns CDR1 SGHTA and CDR2 FQGNSA. The CDR3 DNA sequence: TGTGCCAGTACCAAGACAGGGGGCTGGACCGGGGAGCTGTTTTTT. This sequence encodes CASTKTGGWTGELFF.

This clonotype was detected ten times or more. This chain links TRBV5-1 with TRBJ1-3; no reliable D call. The germline gives CDR1 SGHRS, CDR2 YFSETQ. The CDR3 totals 14 residues. The V and J ends lost 1 base and 3 bases respectively, with 8 bases between them. CDR3 in amino acids: CASSLFSDGNTIYF. CDR3 sequence (DNA): TGCGCCAGCAGCTTGTTCTCAGATGGAAACACCATATATTTT.

The chain couples TRBV6-5 to TRBJ2-4, with D possibly matching TRBD1 (6 bases). Germline-derived CDR1 and CDR2 are MNHEY and SVGAGI. This CDR3 is 18 amino acids long. The ends were cut back, 6 bases at V and 0 bases at J, with 21 bases in the middle. The CDR3, as DNA: TGTGCCAGCAGCCCGGGACAACCTATCTTCGTAGCCAAAAACATTCAGTACTTC. This sequence encodes CASSPGQPIFVAKNIQYF.

This clonotype was counted between two and nine times. This chain joins TRBV3-1 and TRBJ2-3; 8 nucleotides match TRBD2. Germline V gene lookup returns CDR1 LGHDT and CDR2 YNNKEL (reference sequence). V shed 4 bases and J 6 bases; nucleotides not matched to a gene: 9. This CDR3 contains 15 residues. The DNA for the CDR3 is TGTGCCAGCAGCCTAAGAACTAGCGGAGGGGATACGCAGTATTTT. Protein sequence: CASSLRTSGGDTQYF.

This chain connects TRBV20-1 to TRBJ1-1; D gene unclear. The CDR3 extends over 14 amino acids. Germline CDR1 is DFQATT and CDR2 is SNEGSKA (reference sequence). Trimming removed 3 bases at V and 4 bases at J, with 15 bases between. The CDR3: CSASMGGMGTEAFF. In nucleotides, the CDR3 is TGCAGTGCTAGCATGGGAGGGATGGGCACTGAAGCTTTCTTT.

This clonotype appeared a few times. The chain employs TRBV7-2 and TRBJ1-1; D may be TRBD1 (5 bases). CDR3 length: 16 amino acids. Germline V gene data show CDR1 as SGHTA and CDR2 as FQGNSA. Trimming cost V 5 bases and J 0 bases, with 16 bases left between them. In nucleotides, the CDR3 is TGTGCCAGCAGCCCCGGCAGGGCCCCACTGAACACTGAAGCTTTCTTT. This gives the protein CASSPGRAPLNTEAFF.

This clonotype has a count of ten or more. The rearrangement links TRBV7-2 to TRBJ2-7; possible D gene TRBD2, 6 bases. This CDR3 has 12 amino acids. Trimming cost V 8 bases and J 1 base, with 9 bases left between them. Germline V lookup: CDR1 SGHTA, CDR2 FQGNSA. The chain's CDR3 is CASGRESYEQYF. CDR3 nucleotide sequence: TGTGCCAGCGGACGGGAGTCCTACGAGCAGTACTTC.

At least ten counts were recorded for this clonotype. The J gene is TRBJ2-2, the V gene TRBV7-9; D remains unclear. The CDR3 contains 11 residues. Looked up from germline, CDR1 is SEHNR and CDR2 is FQNEAQ (reference sequence). V lost 5 bases, J lost 10 bases, and 8 bases lay in between. CDR3: CASSIYQELFF. The CDR3 coding sequence is TGTGCCAGCAGCATCTACCAGGAGCTGTTTTTT. Together with reference TRBV7-9 and TRBJ2-2, the CDR3 gives the full variable domain: DTGVSQNPRHKITKRGQNVTFRCDPISEHNRLYWYRQTLGQGPEFLTYFQNEAQLEKSRLLSDRFSAERPKGSFSTLEIQRTEQGDSAMYLCASSIYQELFFGEGSRLTVL.

Notes on this clonotype: Sequence at one end of the junction differs from germline and may be a read error. For the CDR3, the DNA is TGCTCCAGCAGCCCGCTGGGACAGGGGGCAAAAGATGAAAAACTGTTTTTT. It specifies CSSSPLGQGAKDEKLFF. V and J are TRBV4-3 and TRBJ1-4, with TRBD1 matching 12 bases. The CDR3 consists of 17 residues. CDR1 LGHNA and CDR2 YSLEER come from the germline V gene.

V and J are TRBV12-5 and TRBJ1-1, with D perhaps matching TRBD1 (5 bases). Germline V CDR1 and CDR2: LGHNT, FRNRAP. Deletions cut 0 bases from V and 1 base from J, with 18 bases between. The CDR3 length is 18 residues. The CDR3 loop reads CASGLVLGFRGQNTEAFF. Here the CDR3 DNA reads TGTGCTAGTGGTTTGGTACTGGGGTTTCGGGGCCAGAACACTGAAGCTTTCTTT.

V gene TRBV27 combines with J gene TRBJ2-1; D is uncertain. This CDR3 spans 14 amino acids. Looked up from germline, CDR1 is MNHEY and CDR2 is SMNVEV (reference sequence). With 5 bases removed from V and 6 bases from J, the gap between germline ends came to 14 bases. CDR3 nucleotides: TGTGCCAGCAGTCGAGGTAGCACGATCAATGAGCAGTTCTTC. Its translation is CASSRGSTINEQFF.

This clonotype was observed at least ten times. This chain joins TRBV29-1 and TRBJ2-3; D is perhaps TRBD1 or TRBD2 (5 bases each). V shed 4 bases and J shed 4 bases, with 6 bases lying between them. CDR1 is SQVTM, CDR2 ANQGSEA, per germline. The CDR3 runs 11 residues. The CDR3 nucleotides are TGCAGCGTTGTGGGGGCAGATACGCAGTATTTT. Translated, it gives CSVVGADTQYF.

At least ten counts were recorded for this clonotype. This chain uses TRBV6-1 with TRBJ1-5; D is unclear. The CDR3 consists of 13 residues. V was cut by 2 bases and J by 6 bases, with 8 bases left in between. Looked up from germline, CDR1 is MNHNS and CDR2 is SASEGT. DNA for the CDR3: TGTGCCAGCAGTGAAATTTTGGCTCAGCCCCAGCATTTT. Amino acid sequence: CASSEILAQPQHF.

The rearrangement joins TRBV6-2 or TRBV6-3 to TRBJ1-5, with D tentatively TRBD1 (5 bases). The V gene's germline CDR1 is MNHEY and CDR2 SVGEGT. V was pared by 6 bases and J by 3 bases, with 12 bases between. This CDR3 is built from 14 residues. Here the CDR3 DNA reads TGTGCCAGCAGCGTGAGGGGATCCAATCAGCCCCAGCATTTT. Protein: CASSVRGSNQPQHF.

This clonotype was recorded at least ten times. The chain is built from TRBV7-2 and TRBJ2-5; 8 bases match TRBD2. The length of the CDR3 is 13 residues. CDR1 SGHTA and CDR2 FQGNSA come from the germline V gene. The ends lost 5 bases at V and 5 bases at J; junction bases unmatched: 4. Written as DNA, the CDR3 is TGTGCCAGCAGCCCCAGACTAGCGGAGACCCAGTACTTC. The encoded protein is CASSPRLAETQYF.

This clonotype was seen more than once but under ten times. Written as DNA, the CDR3 is TGTGCCAGCAGCTTAGGTACAGGGGTACCGGCTCAGCCCCAGCATTTT. Translated, it gives CASSLGTGVPAQPQHF. The chain links TRBV7-2 to TRBJ1-5; TRBD1 agrees at 7 bases. The CDR3 sequence is 16 residues long. J gave up 6 bases and V 1 base, and 9 bases lay outside the gene matches. CDR1 is SGHTA, CDR2 FQGNSA, per germline.

This clonotype was seen a few times. The chain couples TRBV5-4 to TRBJ2-7; D is undetermined. This CDR3 comprises 15 residues. Germline CDR1 reads SGHNT; CDR2 reads YYREEE (reference sequence). With 4 bases removed from V and 6 bases from J, the gap between germline ends came to 20 bases. CDR3 nucleotides: TGTGCCAGCAGCCAAGGGTCTACAACCCCGGGCGAGCAGTACTTC. Protein: CASSQGSTTPGEQYF.

The chain is built from TRBV18 and TRBJ2-1; D is undetermined. V was clipped by 0 bases and J by 0 bases, with 9 bases between them. Germline-derived CDR1 and CDR2 are KGHSH and LQKENI. This CDR3 has 16 amino acids. The CDR3 coding sequence is TGTGCCAGCTCACCACCACTGAGAAGCTCCTACAATGAGCAGTTCTTC. It encodes CASSPPLRSSYNEQFF.

The rearrangement uses TRBV5-1 and TRBJ2-1, with D perhaps matching TRBD1 (7 bases). The CDR3 has 19 amino acids. The germline gives CDR1 SGHRS, CDR2 YFSETQ. Deletions cut 0 bases from V and 1 base from J, with 20 bases between. The CDR3 is CASSLAGSVYRGSYNEQFF. Here the CDR3 DNA reads TGCGCCAGCAGCTTGGCCGGGAGTGTGTACAGGGGATCCTACAATGAGCAGTTCTTC.

This clonotype was counted at least ten times. This chain links TRBV7-9 with TRBJ2-1, with 10 positions matching TRBD2. Germline CDR1 reads SEHNR; CDR2 reads FQNEAQ (reference sequence). V dropped 5 bases and J dropped 7; count of bases not matched to a gene: 14. CDR3 size: 17 residues. The CDR3 DNA reads as TGTGCCAGCAGCCACCTGAGGGGGCTAGCGGGGGTGAATGAGCAGTTCTTC. Translation: CASSHLRGLAGVNEQFF. The full variable domain, in which reference TRBV7-9 and TRBJ2-1 provide the parts outside the CDR3, is DTGVSQNPRHKITKRGQNVTFRCDPISEHNRLYWYRQTLGQGPEFLTYFQNEAQLEKSRLLSDRFSAERPKGSFSTLEIQRTEQGDSAMYLCASSHLRGLAGVNEQFFGPGTRLTVL.

The table lists this clonotype with many counts. This chain connects TRBV6-5 to TRBJ2-3, with unresolved D. CDR3 length equals 13 residues. Germline CDR1 is MNHEY and CDR2 is SVGAGI. The germline V and J ends were trimmed by 6 bases and 4 bases, with 11 bases remaining between them. For the CDR3, the DNA is TGTGCCAGCAGCCTCCTGTTCGCAGATACGCAGTATTTT. Protein sequence: CASSLLFADTQYF.

Ten or more counts support this clonotype. The V gene is TRBV12-3 or TRBV12-4, the J gene TRBJ2-2; 9 positions match TRBD1. The CDR3 runs to 16 residues. Unmatched junction bases numbered 5, after V lost 4 bases and J lost 2 bases. DNA of the CDR3: TGTGCCAGCAGTTACTGGGACAGGGCTAACACCGGGGAGCTGTTTTTT. Translation gives CASSYWDRANTGELFF.

This chain joins TRBV7-9 and TRBJ1-4, with 7 nucleotides matching TRBD1. V dropped 5 bases and J dropped 1; count of bases not matched to a gene: 4. Germline V CDR1 and CDR2: SEHNR, FQNEAQ (reference sequence). The CDR3 is 15 residues long. The CDR3 loop reads CASSRQGGTNEKLFF. The CDR3 nucleotides read TGTGCCAGCAGCAGACAGGGAGGAACTAATGAAAAACTGTTTTTT.

The chain recombines TRBV5-1 with TRBJ1-5; D is unclear. Germline V gene sequence: CDR1 SGHRS, CDR2 YFSETQ. This CDR3 is 15 amino acids long. V dropped 4 bases and J dropped 3 bases, with 14 bases sitting between them. This chain's CDR3 is CASSRAPGPNQPQHF. The DNA of the CDR3 is TGCGCCAGCAGCCGGGCCCCTGGTCCCAATCAGCCCCAGCATTTT.